Given below is one T cell receptor beta chain in context. Across under 25 US areas, participants ranged in age from about 18 to 89 years. Recovery meant two consecutive negative NP/OP PCR tests, professional clearance, or resolved symptoms. This CDR3 comprises 13 residues. V lost 5 bases, J lost 3 bases, and 10 bases lay in between. CDR1 and CDR2 (germline): LNHDA, SQIVND (reference sequence). This sample was taken from a study of blood T cell repertoires in COVID-19. Original data processing: Quantification of nucleated cells was approximated via reference gene primer amplification. The method was immunoSEQ multiplex PCR; TCRdb's version includes in-frame clones alone and lacks a portion of them. V, J and clone size are those of that table, while D and trimming were read from the DNA. This table has around 230,000 clones, 75% to 90% appearing once.

The rearrangement joins TRBV19 to TRBJ1-1; D uncertain. The clonotype comes from a man aged 40-55 years who had recovered from COVID-19. The source material was PBMCs or T cells enriched from blood (not recorded which). The CDR3 region is CASSLGRDTEAFF. The CDR3 DNA is TGTGCCAGTAGTCTTGGGAGGGACACTGAAGCTTTCTTT.